The source of this TCR beta chain is a study of blood T cell repertoires in COVID-19. About the study: The United States, Italy and Spain provided the acute and convalescent COVID-19 samples. PBMCs, B-cell-depleted T cells, or T cells were the source of the cDNA or gDNA that made up the material.

Germline lookup yields CDR1 GTSNPN and CDR2 SVGIG (reference sequence). The CDR3 covers 12 residues. Original handling: Amplified reference gene primers provided the basis for estimating nucleated cell counts. Some clones are missing from TCRdb's copy, which holds only in-frame ones; the method was immunoSEQ multiplex PCR. That table furnishes V, J and clone size, whereas the DNA furnished D and trimming. The sample lists 65,000 or so clones, roughly 80% seen once, with roughly 0.83% in the top ten. The J gene is TRBJ2-7, the V gene TRBV30; 8 positions match TRBD2. This clonotype was obtained from a woman aged 70-85 years with acute or convalescent COVID-19. The material sequenced was peripheral blood. For the CDR3, the DNA is TGTGCAAGCGGGAGCTTATCTGGCGAGCAGTACTTC. It is translated as CASGSLSGEQYF.